The rows below give T cell receptor beta chains drawn from one sample of a study of T cell changes during pregnancy in multiple sclerosis. Assay: immunoSEQ multiplex PCR; the TCRdb copy retains only in-frame clones and omits some. The sample lists over 85,000 clones, 90% occurring once. The sample here was peripheral blood, taken in the second trimester of pregnancy. Receptors were obtained from a female donor in good health, enrolled as a control in a pregnancy study. Each CDR3 is given with its conserved first and last residue. A D gene is named only where the DNA matches it firmly. The size field is filled for only some rows; it gives once, few, many or a size class.

d_call	v_call	j_call	clone_size	cdr3_nt	cdr3_aa
-	TRBV11-3	TRBJ1-2	-	TGTGCCAGCAGTATGTCGGGGTATGGCTACACCTTC	CASSMSGYGYTF
TRBD2	TRBV27	TRBJ2-1	once	TGTGCCAGCAGTTTCGGCGGGGGGGCAATCAATGAGCAGTTCTTC	CASSFGGGAINEQFF
TRBD1	TRBV11-2	TRBJ2-3	-	TGTGCCAGCAGCCGGTGGGGACAGGTCCCGGATACGCAGTATTTT	CASSRWGQVPDTQYF
TRBD1	TRBV2	TRBJ1-5	-	TGTGCCAGCAGTCGGGACAGGGAGATGGGTCAGCCCCAGCATTTT	CASSRDREMGQPQHF
-	TRBV5-4	TRBJ2-3	-	TGTGCCAGCAGACCGAGGTCTATCAAAGTCACAGATACGCAGTATTTT	CASRPRSIKVTDTQYF
-	TRBV19	TRBJ2-7	-	TGTGCCAGTAGTCCGCGCGTCGGGAGCTACGAGCAGTACTTC	CASSPRVGSYEQYF
-	TRBV14	TRBJ1-1	-	TGTGCCAGCAGCCATCGACTTCATACGAGGAACACTGAAGCTTTCTTT	CASSHRLHTRNTEAFF
TRBD1	TRBV5-1	TRBJ2-2	-	TGCGCCAGCAGCTCCGGACAGGGGTATGCCGGGGAGCTGTTTTTT	CASSSGQGYAGELFF
TRBD2	TRBV6-5	TRBJ2-7	-	TGTGCCAGCAGTTACTCTGGGGCTAGCGGAAGATACGAGCAGTACTTC	CASSYSGASGRYEQYF
-	TRBV27	TRBJ1-1	-	TGTGCCAGCAGTCTACGTCGGCAGGACACTGAAGCTTTCTTT	CASSLRRQDTEAFF
TRBD1	TRBV5-1	TRBJ1-3	-	TGCGCCAGCAGCTTGGCCGGGACAGGGTATGGAAACACCATATATTTT	CASSLAGTGYGNTIYF
-	TRBV6-5	TRBJ1-1	-	TGTGCCAGCAGTTCCCCCGGGAGGAACACTGAAGCTTTCTTT	CASSSPGRNTEAFF
-	TRBV4-2	TRBJ2-3	-	TGTGCCAGCAGCCAAGATGTGGGGGGGGCCCGTTTAGATACGCAGTATTTT	CASSQDVGGARLDTQYF
-	TRBV6-6	TRBJ1-2	-	TGTGCCAGCAGCTTGACAGTGACCTATGGCTACACCTTC	CASSLTVTYGYTF
TRBD2	TRBV10-2	TRBJ2-7	-	TGCGCCAGCAGTATACTAGCGGGAGGTAACGAGCAGTACTTC	CASSILAGGNEQYF
TRBD1	TRBV30	TRBJ1-2	-	TGTGCCTGGGATCCGAAGGGGGCGCTGGAAATCTATGGCTACACCTTC	CAWDPKGALEIYGYTF
-	TRBV5-3	TRBJ1-2	-	TGTGCCAGAGACTGCCCGCGTGGTCGGAACAACTATGGCTACACCTTC	CARDCPRGRNNYGYTF
-	TRBV25-1	TRBJ2-5	-	TGTGCCAGTACGACAGGTACGGGGTCCCAGTACTTC	CASTTGTGSQYF
TRBD1	TRBV11-3	TRBJ1-1	-	TGTGCCAGCAGCTTAGGACAGGGGAACACTGAAGCTTTCTTT	CASSLGQGNTEAFF